A single sample gave rise to the 25 T cell receptor beta chains below, sequenced in a study of regulatory T cells in long-lasting Graves disease. This sample's time point: newly diagnosed GD, antithyroid drugs for less than 3 months. RNA isolated from PBMCs was used to make the TCR library. HTBI primers from iRepertoire and Arm-PCR of CDR3 regions yielded the TCR beta libraries. TCRdb re-called the multiplex PCR reads through MiXCR, storing one row per CDR3 protein. Among some 330,000 distinct CDR3 sequences listed, around 11% were seen once. This sample also belongs to another study, concerning T cells in Graves' hyperthyroidism and ophthalmopathy.

The specimen comprised peripheral blood mononuclear cells (PBMCs), sampled at new diagnosis, from a patient treated with antithyroid drugs. The receptor set was obtained from a woman in her late teens or twenties with Graves disease.

The genes are TRBV9 and TRBJ2-5, with TRBD1 identical over 10 bases. Germline V gives CDR1 SGDLS, CDR2 YYNGEE. V lost 2 bases, J lost 4 bases, and 5 bases stayed unmatched. The CDR3 consists of 15 residues. The chain's CDR3 is CASSVRTGGGETQYF. DNA of the CDR3: TGTGCCAGCAGCGTTCGGACAGGGGGGGGAGAGACCCAGTACTTC.

This clonotype came up a few times. The chain employs TRBV19 and TRBJ1-2; 7 bases align to TRBD1. Per the germline V gene, CDR1 is LNHDA and CDR2 is SQIVND (reference sequence). The V gene end was trimmed by 4 bases and the J gene end by 5 bases; junction bases not matched to a gene: 13. The CDR3 is 16 residues long. CDR3 DNA: TGTGCCAGTAGTACCGTGGGACTTATACAGGGGTATGGCTACACCTTC. It codes for CASSTVGLIQGYGYTF. Supplemented by reference TRBV19 and TRBJ1-2, the full variable domain reads DGGITQSPKYLFRKEGQNVTLSCEQNLNHDAMYWYRQDPGQGLRLIYYSQIVNDFQKGDIAEGYSVSREKKESFPLTVTSAQKNPTAFYLCASSTVGLIQGYGYTFGSGTRLTVV.

This clonotype was recorded many times. This sequence joins TRBV30 and TRBJ1-1; D is unclear. Trimming removed 1 base from V and 4 bases from J, with 7 bases in between. Germline CDR1 GTSNPN, CDR2 SVGIG (reference sequence). CDR3 length equals 12 residues. Here the CDR3 reads CAWSGFSTEAFF. The CDR3 nucleotides read TGTGCCTGGAGTGGGTTCAGCACTGAAGCTTTCTTT.

To note about this clonotype: A far larger clone is only one base removed, so a read error is likely. The chain combines TRBV2 with TRBJ2-7; a possible D gene is TRBD1 (6 bases). Trimming took 5 bases from V and 7 from J, leaving 18 bases between them. The V gene's germline CDR1 is SNHLY and CDR2 FYNNEI. This CDR3 has 14 residues. The chain's CDR3 is CASSRSPGGGEQYF. The CDR3 bases are TGTGCCAGCAGTAGATCACCTGGGGGCGGTGAGCAGTACTTC.

This clonotype occurred many times. The chain has TRBV9 and TRBJ2-5, with D possibly matching TRBD1 (6 bases). The CDR3 is 14 amino acids. The germline gives CDR1 SGDLS, CDR2 YYNGEE. V gave up 1 base and J gave up 3 bases, with 10 bases separating them. CDR3 in DNA: TGTGCCAGCAGCGTATCAGGGGTGGAAGAGACCCAGTACTTC. Amino acid sequence: CASSVSGVEETQYF.

The sample holds many counts of this clonotype. V usage is TRBV5-1 and J usage is TRBJ2-3, with 7 nucleotides matching TRBD1. J was trimmed by 2 bases and V by 6 bases; bases with no gene match: 6. The CDR3 spans 14 residues. CDR1 SGHRS and CDR2 YFSETQ come from the germline V gene. In DNA, the CDR3 is TGCGCCAGCACACCAGGGACAGTCACAGATACGCAGTATTTT. It translates to CASTPGTVTDTQYF.

This clonotype was picked up many times. CDR3 amino acids: CASSPQGRVNRNEQFF. The CDR3 DNA reads TGTGCCAGCTCACCCCAGGGCAGGGTAAACCGCAATGAGCAGTTCTTC. The chain has TRBV18 and TRBJ2-1; possible D gene TRBD1, 5 bases. Germline values: CDR1 KGHSH, CDR2 LQKENI. The CDR3 contains 16 residues. Deletions cut 3 bases from V and 6 bases from J, with 18 bases between.

This chain links TRBV6-1 with TRBJ1-1; D gene ambiguous. CDR1 and CDR2 (germline): MNHNS, SASEGT. V was shortened by 6 bases and J by 3 bases, with 20 bases between the two germline ends. This CDR3 region has 16 residues. CDR3: CASRNHDRVRDTEAFF. Written as DNA, the CDR3 is TGTGCCAGCAGAAACCACGATCGGGTTCGGGACACTGAAGCTTTCTTT.

This clonotype occurred many times. This sequence joins TRBV10-2 and TRBJ1-1, with 9 bases matching TRBD1. Germline trimming cut 9 bases from V and 3 bases from J; bases unmatched to any gene: 5. CDR1 is WSHSY, CDR2 SAAADI, per germline. CDR3 length: 13 amino acids. The CDR3 protein is CASGTGFYTEAFF. The CDR3 DNA is TGCGCCAGTGGGACAGGGTTTTACACTGAAGCTTTCTTT.

This clonotype occurred many times. The chain combines TRBV15 with TRBJ1-5, with D hard to call. The CDR3 extends over 17 amino acids. V was trimmed by 0 bases and J by 6 bases, leaving 18 bases between them. CDR1 and CDR2 (germline): LNHNV, YYDKDF (reference sequence). In nucleotides, the CDR3 is TGTGCCACCAGCAGAGATAATGTCAGTGTTTCGCCTCAGCCCCAGCATTTT. This gives the protein CATSRDNVSVSPQPQHF.

There are many counts of this clonotype. This chain links TRBV6-2 or TRBV6-3 with TRBJ2-1, with 12 bases fitting TRBD2. With V trimmed by 8 bases and J by 0 bases, 14 bases remained unmatched. The CDR3 runs to 19 residues. CDR1 is MNHEY, CDR2 SVGEGT, per germline. CDR3 sequence reads: CASRVGLAGIPVSYNEQFF. For the CDR3, the DNA is TGTGCCAGCCGGGTAGGACTAGCGGGGATTCCCGTCTCCTACAATGAGCAGTTCTTC.

This clonotype occurred many times. The chain employs TRBV11-2 and TRBJ2-2; D might be TRBD1 (5 bases). CDR1 is SGHAT, CDR2 FQNNGV, per germline. V was trimmed by 0 bases and J by 6 bases, leaving 11 bases between them. This CDR3 region has 15 residues. CDR3 residues: CASSLEQARSGELFF. The CDR3 nucleotides are TGTGCCAGCAGCTTAGAACAGGCGCGGTCCGGGGAGCTGTTTTTT.

The chain employs TRBV7-9 and TRBJ2-1, with 7 bases identical to TRBD1. CDR3 size: 17 residues. Germline-derived CDR1 and CDR2 are SEHNR and FQNEAQ (reference sequence). The V and J ends lost 4 bases and 4 bases, in that order; junction bases with no gene match: 13. CDR3 in amino acids: CASSSTPGTVPYNEQFF. The DNA of the CDR3 is TGTGCCAGCAGCTCGACCCCGGGGACAGTTCCTTACAATGAGCAGTTCTTC.

This clonotype showed up many times. The genes are TRBV12-3 or TRBV12-4 and TRBJ2-4; D is undetermined. The CDR3 loop spans 12 amino acids. V was pared by 2 bases and J by 9 bases, with 8 bases between. This chain's CDR3 is CASSLWTPIQYF. CDR3 nucleotide sequence: TGTGCCAGCAGTTTATGGACCCCCATTCAGTACTTC.

At least ten counts were recorded for this clonotype. This chain joins TRBV7-9 and TRBJ1-1, with D perhaps TRBD1 (5 bases). Per the germline V gene, CDR1 is SEHNR and CDR2 is FQNEAQ (reference sequence). The CDR3 has 13 amino acids. V lost 8 bases and J lost 5, with 15 bases in between. The CDR3 loop is CASWTPGYTEAFF. The CDR3, as DNA: TGTGCCAGCTGGACCCCAGGGTATACTGAAGCTTTCTTT. Filled out from reference TRBV7-9 and TRBJ1-1, the complete variable domain reads DTGVSQNPRHKITKRGQNVTFRCDPISEHNRLYWYRQTLGQGPEFLTYFQNEAQLEKSRLLSDRFSAERPKGSFSTLEIQRTEQGDSAMYLCASWTPGYTEAFFGQGTRLTVV.

This clonotype came up many times. This chain joins TRBV29-1 and TRBJ2-1; 9 bases align to TRBD2. The CDR3 runs to 17 residues. Germline CDR1 SQVTM, CDR2 ANQGSEA. The trim removed 3 bases at V and 4 bases at J, leaving 13 bases unmatched. This CDR3 reads CSVDSLAGTNRYNEQFF. As DNA, the CDR3 is TGCAGCGTTGATAGTCTAGCGGGGACTAATCGGTACAATGAGCAGTTCTTC.

Only a few counts were recorded for this clonotype. V usage is TRBV7-3 and J usage is TRBJ2-5; 9 bases fit TRBD2. The length of the CDR3 is 14 residues. Germline assignment: CDR1 SGHTA and CDR2 FQGTGA. V gave up 8 bases and J gave up 7 bases; unmatched junction bases: 11. The CDR3 DNA follows: TGTGCCAGCTCGCTAGCGGGGAGTGGAAGGACCCAGTACTTC. It translates to CASSLAGSGRTQYF.

This clonotype was picked up one time. This may arise from a read error, as a much more abundant clone is one base away. This chain uses TRBV29-1 with TRBJ2-3; perhaps TRBD1 as D (6 bases). Germline CDR1 and CDR2: SQVTM and ANQGSEA. The CDR3 runs to 16 residues. The CDR3 nucleotides are TGCAGCGTCGATAAACGGACAGAGAGCAACACAGATACGCAGTGTTTT. It encodes CSVDKRTESNTDTQCF.

This clonotype has a count of ten or more. The chain carries TRBV7-6 and TRBJ2-5; D is possibly TRBD2 (6 bases). This CDR3 has 15 residues. CDR1 is SGHVS, CDR2 FNYEAQ, per germline. Trimming removed 3 bases from V and 5 bases from J, with 16 bases in between. CDR3 nucleotides: TGTGCCAGCAGCTTGATGACTAGTATCATGGAGACCCAGTACTTC. It translates to CASSLMTSIMETQYF.

There are many counts of this clonotype. The CDR3 nucleotides are TGTGCCAGCAGCTTAGAACTAGCGAGGAATGAGCAGTTCTTC. Translated: CASSLELARNEQFF. The rearrangement uses TRBV7-2 and TRBJ2-1; 7 bases agree with TRBD2. CDR1 and CDR2 from the germline V gene are SGHTA and FQGNSA. The V and J ends lost 1 base and 7 bases, in that order; junction bases with no gene match: 4. The CDR3 sequence is 14 residues long.

This clonotype was detected only a few times. The V and J genes are TRBV5-4 and TRBJ2-5, with TRBD2 matching over 7 bases. This CDR3 comprises 17 residues. The V gene end was trimmed by 4 bases and the J gene end by 4 bases; junction bases not matched to a gene: 16. The germline gives CDR1 SGHNT, CDR2 YYREEE (reference sequence). The CDR3 DNA sequence: TGTGCCAGCAGCACCCTGGGCGGGGGTGTTGGCTCAGAGACCCAGTACTTC. This sequence encodes CASSTLGGGVGSETQYF.

This clonotype was recorded at least ten times. The chain couples TRBV28 to TRBJ2-4; 13 nucleotides line up with TRBD2. CDR3 length: 18 amino acids. The V gene end was trimmed by 1 base and the J gene end by 8 bases; junction bases not matched to a gene: 11. Per the germline V gene, CDR1 is MDHEN and CDR2 is SYDVKM. The CDR3 coding sequence is TGTGCCAGCAGTTTATTCTCGCTGACTAGCGGGAGGAAGGACATTCAGTACTTC. This sequence encodes CASSLFSLTSGRKDIQYF.

In this sample, this clonotype turned up many times. The rearrangement uses TRBV18 and TRBJ2-7; D perhaps matches TRBD1 (5 bases). V shed 0 bases and J shed 4 bases, with 13 bases lying between them. Germline CDR1 reads KGHSH; CDR2 reads LQKENI. The CDR3 sequence is 15 residues long. The CDR3 is CASSPPSARGYEQYF. CDR3 DNA: TGTGCCAGCTCACCACCATCGGCAAGGGGATACGAGCAGTACTTC.

This clonotype was observed at least ten times. The chain couples TRBV5-1 to TRBJ2-3; unclear D gene. The CDR3 has 14 amino acids. Trimming took 1 base from V and 2 from J, leaving 8 bases between them. In germline, CDR1 is SGHRS, CDR2 YFSETQ. CDR3 bases: TGCGCCAGCAGCTTGATGACACCCACAGATACGCAGTATTTT. This sequence encodes CASSLMTPTDTQYF.

The V gene is TRBV12-3 or TRBV12-4, the J gene TRBJ2-3, with 8 bases matching TRBD1. V trimming: 3 bases; J trimming: 2 bases; junction bases outside the gene matches: 4. This CDR3 is built from 15 residues. CDR3 coding DNA: TGTGCCAGCAGTTTCCCGCAGGGGGCCACAGATACGCAGTATTTT. Protein: CASSFPQGATDTQYF.